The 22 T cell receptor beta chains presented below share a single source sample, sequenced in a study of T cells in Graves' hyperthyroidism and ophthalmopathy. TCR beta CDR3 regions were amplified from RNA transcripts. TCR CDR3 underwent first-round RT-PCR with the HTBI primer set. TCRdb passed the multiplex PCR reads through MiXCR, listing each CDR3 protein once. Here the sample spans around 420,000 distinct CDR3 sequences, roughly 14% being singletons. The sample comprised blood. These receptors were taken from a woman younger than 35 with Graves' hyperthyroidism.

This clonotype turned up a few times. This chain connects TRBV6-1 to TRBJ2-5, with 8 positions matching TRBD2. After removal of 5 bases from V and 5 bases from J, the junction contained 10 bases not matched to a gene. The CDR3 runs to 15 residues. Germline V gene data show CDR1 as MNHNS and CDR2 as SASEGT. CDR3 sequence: CASSPTLAGRETQYF. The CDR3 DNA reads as TGTGCCAGCAGTCCGACTCTAGCGGGTCGGGAGACCCAGTACTTC.

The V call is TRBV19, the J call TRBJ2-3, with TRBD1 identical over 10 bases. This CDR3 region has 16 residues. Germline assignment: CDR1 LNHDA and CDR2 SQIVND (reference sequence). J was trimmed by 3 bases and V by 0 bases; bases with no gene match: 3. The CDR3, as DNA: TGTGCCAGTAGTATAGAGAGGACAGGGGGTACAGATACGCAGTATTTT. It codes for CASSIERTGGTDTQYF.

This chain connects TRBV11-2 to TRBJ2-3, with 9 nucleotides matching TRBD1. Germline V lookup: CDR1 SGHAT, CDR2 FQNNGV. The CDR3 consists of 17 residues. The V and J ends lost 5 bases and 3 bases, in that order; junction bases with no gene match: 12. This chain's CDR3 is CASSPIGGTGKTDTQYF. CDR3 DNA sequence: TGTGCCAGCAGCCCTATTGGGGGGACAGGGAAAACAGATACGCAGTATTTT. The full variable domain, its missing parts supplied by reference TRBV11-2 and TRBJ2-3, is EAGVAQSPRYKIIEKRQSVAFWCNPISGHATLYWYQQILGQGPKLLIQFQNNGVVDDSQLPKDRFSAERLKGVDSTLKIQPAKLEDSAVYLCASSPIGGTGKTDTQYFGPGTRLTVL.

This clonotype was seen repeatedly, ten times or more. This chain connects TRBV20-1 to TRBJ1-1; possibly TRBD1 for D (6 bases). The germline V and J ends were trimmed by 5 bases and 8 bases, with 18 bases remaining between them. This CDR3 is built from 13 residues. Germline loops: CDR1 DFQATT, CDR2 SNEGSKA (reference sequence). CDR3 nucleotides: TGCAGTGCTGGGGGGCCCGTCCTCGTGGAAGCTTTCTTT. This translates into CSAGGPVLVEAFF.

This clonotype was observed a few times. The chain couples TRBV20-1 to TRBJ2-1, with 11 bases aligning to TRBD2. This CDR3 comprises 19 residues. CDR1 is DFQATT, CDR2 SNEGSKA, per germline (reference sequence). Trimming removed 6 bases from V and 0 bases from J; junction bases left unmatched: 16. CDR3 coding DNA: TGCAGTGCCCCCCCCGCGGGGACTAGCGGCCTTAGCTCCTACAATGAGCAGTTCTTC. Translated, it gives CSAPPAGTSGLSSYNEQFF.

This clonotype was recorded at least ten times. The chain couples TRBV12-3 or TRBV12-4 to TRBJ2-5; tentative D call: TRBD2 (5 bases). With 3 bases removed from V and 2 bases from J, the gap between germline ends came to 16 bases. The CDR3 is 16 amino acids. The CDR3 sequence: CASSFLFWGEQETQYF. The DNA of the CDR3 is TGTGCCAGCAGTTTCCTCTTCTGGGGAGAACAAGAGACCCAGTACTTC.

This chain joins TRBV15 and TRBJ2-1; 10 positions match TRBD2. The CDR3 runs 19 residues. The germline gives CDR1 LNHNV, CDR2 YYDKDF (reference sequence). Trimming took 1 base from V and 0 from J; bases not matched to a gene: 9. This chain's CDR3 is CATSRVPSGSTHSYNEQFF. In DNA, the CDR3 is TGTGCCACCAGCAGAGTTCCTAGCGGGAGTACCCACTCCTACAATGAGCAGTTCTTC.

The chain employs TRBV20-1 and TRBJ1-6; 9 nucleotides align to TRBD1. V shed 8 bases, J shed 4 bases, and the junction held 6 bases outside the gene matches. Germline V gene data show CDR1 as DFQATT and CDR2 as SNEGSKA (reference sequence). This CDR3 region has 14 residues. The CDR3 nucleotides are TGCAGTACATCCGGGACAGGGTATAATTCACCCCTCCACTTT. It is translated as CSTSGTGYNSPLHF.

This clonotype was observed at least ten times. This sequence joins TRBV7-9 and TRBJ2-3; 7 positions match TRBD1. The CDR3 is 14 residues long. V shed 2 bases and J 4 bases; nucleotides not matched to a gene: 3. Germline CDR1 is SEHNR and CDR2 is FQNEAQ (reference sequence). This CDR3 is CASSLTGTADTQYF. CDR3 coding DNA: TGTGCCAGCAGCTTAACCGGGACAGCAGATACGCAGTATTTT.

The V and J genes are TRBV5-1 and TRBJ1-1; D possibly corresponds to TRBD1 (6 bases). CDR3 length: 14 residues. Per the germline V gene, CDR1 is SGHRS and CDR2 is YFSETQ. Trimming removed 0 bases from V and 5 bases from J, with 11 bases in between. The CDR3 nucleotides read TGCGCCAGCAGCTTGGAACAGGGATGGACTGAAGCTTTCTTT. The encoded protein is CASSLEQGWTEAFF.

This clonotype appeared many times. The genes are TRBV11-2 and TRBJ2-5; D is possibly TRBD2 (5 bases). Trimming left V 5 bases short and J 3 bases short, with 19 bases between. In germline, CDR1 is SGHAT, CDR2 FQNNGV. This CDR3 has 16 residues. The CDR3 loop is CASSPSVRGSEETQYF. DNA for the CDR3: TGTGCCAGCAGCCCCTCCGTCCGGGGTTCGGAAGAGACCCAGTACTTC.

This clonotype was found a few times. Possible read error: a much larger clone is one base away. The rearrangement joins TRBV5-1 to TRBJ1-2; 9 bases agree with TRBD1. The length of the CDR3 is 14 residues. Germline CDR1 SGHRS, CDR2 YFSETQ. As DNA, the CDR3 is TGTGCCAGCAGCTTGGACAGGGGATTGGAGGGCTGCACCTTC. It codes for CASSLDRGLEGCTF. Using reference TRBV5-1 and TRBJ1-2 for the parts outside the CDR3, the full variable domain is KAGVTQTPRYLIKTRGQQVTLSCSPISGHRSVSWYQQTPGQGLQFLFEYFSETQRNKGNFPGRFSGRQFSNSRSEMNVSTLELGDSALYLCASSLDRGLEGCTFGSGTRLTVV.

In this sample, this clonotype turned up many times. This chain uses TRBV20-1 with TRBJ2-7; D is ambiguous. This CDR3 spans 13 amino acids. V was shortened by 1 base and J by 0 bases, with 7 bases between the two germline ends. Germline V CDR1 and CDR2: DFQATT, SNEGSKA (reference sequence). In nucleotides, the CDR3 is TGCAGTGCTAGAGGTCCTGGCTCCTACGAGCAGTACTTC. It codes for CSARGPGSYEQYF.

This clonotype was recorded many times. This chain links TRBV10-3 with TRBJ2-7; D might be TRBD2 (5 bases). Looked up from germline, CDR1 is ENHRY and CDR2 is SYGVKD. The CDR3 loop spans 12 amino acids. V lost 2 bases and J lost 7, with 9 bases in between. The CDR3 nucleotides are TGTGCCATCAGTGAGGCGGGCTTGGAGCAGTACTTC. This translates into CAISEAGLEQYF.

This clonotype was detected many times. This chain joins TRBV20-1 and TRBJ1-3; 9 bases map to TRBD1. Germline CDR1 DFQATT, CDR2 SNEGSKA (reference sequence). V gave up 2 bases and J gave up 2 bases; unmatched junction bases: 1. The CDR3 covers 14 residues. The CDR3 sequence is CSARRQGAGNTIYF. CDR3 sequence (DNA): TGCAGTGCTAGACGACAGGGGGCTGGAAACACCATATATTTT.

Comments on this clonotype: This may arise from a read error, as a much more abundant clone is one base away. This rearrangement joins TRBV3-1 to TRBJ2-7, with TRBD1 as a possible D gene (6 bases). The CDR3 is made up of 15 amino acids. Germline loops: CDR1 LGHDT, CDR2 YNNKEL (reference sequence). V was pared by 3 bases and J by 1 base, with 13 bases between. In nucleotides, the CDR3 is TGTGCCAGCAGCCACGGGGCAGGGGAATCCTACGAGCAGTACTTC. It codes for CASSHGAGESYEQYF.

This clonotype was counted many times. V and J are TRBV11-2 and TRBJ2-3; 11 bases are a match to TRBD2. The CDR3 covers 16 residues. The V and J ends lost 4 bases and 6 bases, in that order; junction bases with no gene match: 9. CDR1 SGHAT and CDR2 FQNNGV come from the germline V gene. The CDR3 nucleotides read TGTGCCAGCAGCTACGGACTAGCGGGTGGTTGGGATACGCAGTATTTT. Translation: CASSYGLAGGWDTQYF.

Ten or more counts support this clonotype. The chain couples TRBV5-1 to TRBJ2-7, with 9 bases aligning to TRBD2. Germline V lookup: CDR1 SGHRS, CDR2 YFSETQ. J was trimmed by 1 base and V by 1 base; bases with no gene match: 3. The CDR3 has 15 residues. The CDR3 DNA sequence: TGCGCCAGCAGCTTGTGGCTAGCGGGGTCCTACGAGCAGTACTTC. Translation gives CASSLWLAGSYEQYF.

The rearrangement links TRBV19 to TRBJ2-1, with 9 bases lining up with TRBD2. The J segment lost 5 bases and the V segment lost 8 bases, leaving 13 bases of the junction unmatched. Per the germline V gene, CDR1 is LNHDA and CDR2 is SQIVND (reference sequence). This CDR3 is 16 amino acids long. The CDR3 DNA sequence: TGTGCCAGTGCTCCCTTTTCTAGCGGGGACAACAATGAGCAGTTCTTC. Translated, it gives CASAPFSSGDNNEQFF. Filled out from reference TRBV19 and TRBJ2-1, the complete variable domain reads DGGITQSPKYLFRKEGQNVTLSCEQNLNHDAMYWYRQDPGQGLRLIYYSQIVNDFQKGDIAEGYSVSREKKESFPLTVTSAQKNPTAFYLCASAPFSSGDNNEQFFGPGTRLTVL.

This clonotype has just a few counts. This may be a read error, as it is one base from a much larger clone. Here the CDR3 DNA reads TGTGCCAGCAGTGAACGACAGGGGACCTACGAGCAGTACTTC. Its translation: CASSERQGTYEQYF. V usage is TRBV2 and J usage is TRBJ2-7; TRBD1 aligns across 8 bases. CDR3 length: 14 residues. CDR1 and CDR2 (germline): SNHLY, FYNNEI. Losses at the gene ends were 2 bases for V and 2 bases for J; bases not matched to a gene: 2.

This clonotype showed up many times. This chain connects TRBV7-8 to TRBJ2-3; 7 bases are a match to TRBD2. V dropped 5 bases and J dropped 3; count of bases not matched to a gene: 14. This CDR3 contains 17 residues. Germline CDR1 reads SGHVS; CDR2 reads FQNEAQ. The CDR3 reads CASSVPLAGAGTDTQYF. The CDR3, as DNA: TGTGCCAGCAGCGTCCCCCTGGCGGGAGCGGGTACAGATACGCAGTATTTT.

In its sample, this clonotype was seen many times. In DNA, the CDR3 is TGTGCCAGCAGCCAAGCCGGACTTCCGATCAACGAGCAGTACTTC. Translation gives CASSQAGLPINEQYF. V is TRBV3-1 and J is TRBJ2-7, with D possibly TRBD2 on 5 matching bases. Germline lookup yields CDR1 LGHDT and CDR2 YNNKEL (reference sequence). This CDR3 is 15 amino acids long. The V end was cut by 1 base, the J end by 5 bases, with 15 bases between.